Here is one T cell receptor beta chain with its context. The target of this receptor is not known. Per-base quality was not reported, and no clone a single base away is much larger than it. Library generation was performed with the immunoSEQ multiplex PCR assay. A mixture of 60 forward primers for TCR Vbeta segments and 13 reverse primers for TCR Jbeta segments was used in the multiplex PCR. A multiplex PCR assay on genomic DNA amplified the CDR3 region of rearranged TCR beta genes. On the Illumina HiSeq System, the amplified TCR beta libraries were sequenced as 87-base-pair reads. From the authors' description of their analysis: In a later analysis, around 80 million unique TCR beta chains were counted across the roughly 610 repertoires, and some 10 million of these chains were shared by at least two donors. A nearest-neighbor algorithm error-corrected the raw reads and collapsed the reads into unique sequences, merging closely related sequences to remove PCR and sequencing errors. V, D and J gene segments were assigned by aligning CDR3 sequences to IMGT reference sequences. For a sequence to be retained, at least a six-nucleotide match to both a V gene segment and a J gene segment was required. A rearrangement counted as productive if the CDR3 had no stop codons and remained in frame with V and J, and every other rearrangement counted as non-productive. CDR3 was defined by IMGT convention, running from the second conserved V-encoded cysteine to the conserved J-encoded phenylalanine. Sequences without an unambiguous match to a single V gene segment were excluded from the earlier analysis of about 640 of the donors. An earlier analysis of several hundred of the donors called V segments functional above 56.7% productive rearrangements and segregating when the between-donor standard deviation exceeded 5%. A statistical classification framework was built for diagnosing cytomegalovirus status from the catalog of TCR beta chain sequences. V and J gene assignment, in a later analysis, came from comparing TCR nucleotide sequences with IMGT/GENE-DB human TR gene sequences. Using the TCRdist pipeline, a later analysis assigned CDR3 sequences along with most-parsimonious VDJ recombination scenarios. A later analysis defined each TCR beta chain by its CDR3 amino acid sequence plus V-gene family, and excluded reads lacking a unique V-gene family. In a later analysis, 550 to 650 highly shared, low-generation-probability nucleotide sequences were removed to address suspected cross-contamination and a sequencing artifact. In a later analysis, a clonal expansion index for each public chain was calculated from normalized within-repertoire ranks of inferred template counts. In a later analysis, generation probabilities were computed using a VDJ recombination model fitted to out-of-frame rearrangements, and the results were checked against IGoR. In a later analysis, TCR-TCR, TCR-HLA and TCR-CMV co-occurrence was scored with hypergeometric tests, and a repertoire-size bias correction was applied to TCR pairs. To estimate false discovery rates, a later analysis permuted the HLA or CMV assignments 20 times. In a later analysis, co-occurring TCRs were grouped using DBSCAN, with TCRdist sequence similarity added in when clustering inside HLA-allele-positive subsets. Repertoires with fewer than 30,000 or more than 120,000 public chains, plus five repertoires with anomalous nucleotide sharing, were excluded from co-occurrence clustering. This is the immuneACCESS table as TCRdb keeps it, with only in-frame sequences that have V and J called. A part of the clones is gone; compared with another copy, unresolved V genes explain less than half, and the rest is unexplained. From that table come the V and J calls and clone size; the DNA was used to work out D and trimming. In all, the sample holds some 140,000 clones, and over 70% of those were seen once. Roughly 1.3% of the sample is held by the ten biggest clonotypes.

The cohort consisted of hundreds of healthy bone marrow donors. All cohort members were sampled while nominally healthy, although unrecorded immune exposures were likely present. The donor tested CMV seronegative and was one of the 352 seronegative cohort members. Every donor gave a peripheral blood sample, and the peripheral blood mononuclear cells from that sample were used for TCR beta sequencing. The Qiagen DNeasy Blood Extraction Kit was used to extract genomic DNA from the blood cell samples. This sample is drawn from a study of cytomegalovirus exposure and HLA in healthy donors (dated by TCRdb to about 2017). At the level of the whole study: An earlier analysis of approximately 600 of the donors reported more than 250 Gb of sequence data and roughly 110 million unique TCR beta sequences from approximately 180 million T cells. An early release covering about 600 HLA-typed donors comprised approximately 300 gigabases of sequencing data and approximately 80 million unique TCR sequences. Of the 398 genotyped donors, roughly 80% were placed in the genetic ancestry cluster associated with self-reported Caucasian donors. The study aimed to test whether signatures of past pathogen exposure could be identified by cataloging public T cell receptors. The T cell repertoires of around 730 subjects were profiled by immunosequencing and related to cytomegalovirus serostatus. Besides the first cohort of around 700 subjects, a separate validation cohort made up of over a hundred different subjects was used. To predict cytomegalovirus infection status, the study combined high-throughput TCR immunosequencing, statistical association of individual TCRs with disease status, and machine learning. In a later analysis, previously published TCR beta repertoires from roughly 710 donors were re-analyzed and high-resolution HLA genotyping was added so that TCR occurrence patterns could be studied. The later analysis used no new phenotypic data to find candidate immune exposures, relying instead on TCR beta sequences and their occurrence across donors. An earlier analysis of around 540 of the donors applied high-throughput TCR beta sequencing to assess whether each TCR beta V gene segment acted as functional or pseudogenic. Donor age, sex, ethnicity and CMV serostatus were compiled alongside the repertoire data. In a later genetic analysis, genome-wide SNP genotypes for about 55% of the 666 donors were used, and that subset was treated as a discovery cohort. Every discovery cohort repertoire had been produced on one sequencing platform. Class I and class II HLA loci were covered by the typing at four-digit resolution. Typing coverage differed by locus: A, B, C, DRB1 and DQB1 were typed in roughly 629-640 donors, DQA1 in 522, DPA1 in 600 to 610, and DPB1 in approximately 450. Several DR-DQ haplotypes were treated as single units for association and clustering because of strong linkage in the cohort. On average, 235,054 unique TCR beta nucleotide sequences were sequenced per donor among 398 genotyped donors of the cohort, with around 19% of those sequences being non-productive.

V is shortened by 11 bases, J by 0 bases, and the region joining them spans 11 bases. The germline V gene supplies CDR1 ENHRY and CDR2 SYGVKD. The CDR3 covers 12 residues, taking in both the cysteine and the phenylalanine. Only the CDR3 DNA is retained, 36 bases long and in frame from the first base. The study at large found these results: Because counts were too low, seventeen rarely observed V segments, including chromosome 9 orphons, were excluded from the earlier analysis of some 590 of the donors. Because HLA typing was missing for some donors at each locus, association tests included only the typed subset. Across donors, most TCR sequences were observed very rarely, whereas some public TCRs were present in many individuals. Sequencing depth was assumed to be roughly uniform across donors in the presence/absence analyses, though that assumption may not hold. Only TCR beta chains were sequenced in this cohort, and the absence of alpha or paired-chain data limited detectable features. Linkage disequilibrium might explain the correlated functional status among segregating V segments, but an unknown experimental factor could not be ruled out. In both the original and validation cohorts, the classifier was reported to diagnose cytomegalovirus status with high specificity and sensitivity. Strong co-occurrence of HLA alleles, especially DR and DQ, made assigning TCR associations to individual alleles difficult. The only immune exposure information available for the cohort was CMV serostatus. The study gave a list of about 160 TCR beta chains associated with cytomegalovirus. Because the 87-base-pair reads could not distinguish some IMGT-functional V segments, including TRBV6-2 and TRBV6-3, those segments were excluded. A later analysis found that most CMV-associated TCR beta chains appeared HLA-restricted, with HLA associations seemingly driven largely by CMV exposure. The authors suggested that the approach could potentially be generalized to other disease states and immunological phenotypes. A further reported finding was that TCR beta sequences accurately predicted the HLA-A and HLA-B alleles for most subjects in the first cohort. V-gene and J-gene trimming of TCR beta chains was associated with a missense DCLRE1C variant in a later genetic analysis, and the association was replicated in an independent cohort. In a later analysis, the rate of TCR association differed among HLA loci, with DRB1 alleles having the most associated TCRs and HLA-C alleles having the fewest. Broadly in line with IMGT annotations, most TCR beta V segments showed up in productive rearrangements about 87% or about 30% of the time in an earlier analysis of several hundred of the donors. In a later genetic analysis, fewer N-insertions in productive TCRs were reported among donors in an Asian-associated ancestry cluster than the approximately 710-donor mean. Compared with equally common non-associated chains, HLA-associated TCR beta chains in a later analysis were more clonally expanded and had lower generation probabilities. The sequencing pipeline was judged likely to have produced a cluster of highly shared sequence variants as a technical artifact. At a false discovery rate of 0.05, a later analysis linked some 17,000 TCR beta sequences to specific HLA alleles. In a later analysis, several top co-occurrence clusters were reported to appear linked to parvovirus B19, influenza, CMV and Epstein-Barr virus. Three of the identified cytomegalovirus-associated TCR beta chains were confirmed in vitro to be specific for cytomegalovirus antigens.

Sequenced material: PBMCs. This clonotype originated in a woman in her thirties or forties in good health and CMV-seronegative. The chain joins TRBV10-3 to TRBJ2-7, with TRBD2 as a weak D call on 5 bases. CDR3 region: CAGSQNSYEQYF. The bases are TGTGCCGGGAGCCAAAACTCCTACGAGCAGTACTTC.